This TCR beta chain derives from a study of post-analysis software for immune sequencing data. Whole-study results and caveats: Among roughly 5 TRBV segments more frequent in patients than controls were TRBV5-6, TRBV5-1 and TRBV20-1.

This clonotype was observed at least ten times. Antigen unknown. Unique molecular identifiers featured in each of the TCR beta cDNA libraries. A single record per CDR3 protein comes from TCRdb applying MiXCR to the PCR reads. The data hold some 190,000 distinct CDR3 sequences, with over 25% observed a single time. V gave up 4 bases and J gave up 5 bases; unmatched junction bases: 7. This CDR3 comprises 14 residues. The germline V gene has CDR1 SQVTM and CDR2 ANQGSEA. The chain has TRBV29-1 and TRBJ1-2; 10 bases are a match to TRBD1. The source of this sequence is a girl aged 2-17 years with multiple sclerosis. The source material was blood. DNA for the CDR3: TGCAGCGTTGTTAGGGACAGGGGATTTTATGGCTACACCTTC. Amino acid sequence: CSVVRDRGFYGYTF.